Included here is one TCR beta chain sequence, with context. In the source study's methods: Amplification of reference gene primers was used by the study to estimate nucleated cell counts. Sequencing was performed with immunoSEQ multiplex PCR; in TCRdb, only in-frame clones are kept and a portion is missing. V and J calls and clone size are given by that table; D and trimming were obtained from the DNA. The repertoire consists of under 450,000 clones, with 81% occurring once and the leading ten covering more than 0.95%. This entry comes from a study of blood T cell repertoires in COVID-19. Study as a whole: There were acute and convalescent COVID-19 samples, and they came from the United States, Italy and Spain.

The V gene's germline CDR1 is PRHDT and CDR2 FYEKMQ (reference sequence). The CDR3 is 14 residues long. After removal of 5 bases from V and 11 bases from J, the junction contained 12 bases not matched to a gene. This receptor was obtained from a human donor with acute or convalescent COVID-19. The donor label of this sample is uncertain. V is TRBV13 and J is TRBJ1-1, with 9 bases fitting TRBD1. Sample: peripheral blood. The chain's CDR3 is CASSTRQGVSRAFF. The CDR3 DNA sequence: TGTGCCAGCAGCACTCGACAGGGGGTCTCACGGGCTTTCTTT. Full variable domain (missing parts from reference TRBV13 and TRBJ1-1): AAGVIQSPRHLIKEKRETATLKCYPIPRHDTVYWYQQGPGQDPQFLISFYEKMQSDKGSIPDRFSAQQFSDYHSELNMSSLELGDSALYFCASSTRQGVSRAFFGQGTRLTVV.